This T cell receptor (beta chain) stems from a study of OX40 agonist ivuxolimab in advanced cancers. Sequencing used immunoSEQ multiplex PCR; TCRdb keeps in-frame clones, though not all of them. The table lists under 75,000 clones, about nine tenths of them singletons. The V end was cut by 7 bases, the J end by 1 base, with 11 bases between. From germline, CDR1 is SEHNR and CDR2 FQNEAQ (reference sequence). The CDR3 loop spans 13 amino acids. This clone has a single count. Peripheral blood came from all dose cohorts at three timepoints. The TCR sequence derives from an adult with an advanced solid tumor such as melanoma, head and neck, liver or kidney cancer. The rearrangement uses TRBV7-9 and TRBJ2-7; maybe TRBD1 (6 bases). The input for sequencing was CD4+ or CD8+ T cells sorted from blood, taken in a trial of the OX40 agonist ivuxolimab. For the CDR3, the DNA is TGTGCCAGCACCGGTCAGGGGTCCTACGAGCAGTACTTC. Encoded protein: CASTGQGSYEQYF. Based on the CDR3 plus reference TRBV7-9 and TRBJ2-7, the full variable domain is DTGVSQNPRHKITKRGQNVTFRCDPISEHNRLYWYRQTLGQGPEFLTYFQNEAQLEKSRLLSDRFSAERPKGSFSTLEIQRTEQGDSAMYLCASTGQGSYEQYFGPGTRLTVT.